One and the same sample provided the 19 T cell receptor beta chains below, sequenced in a study of vaccination and CD4 T cells after COVID-19. Sequencing of the DNA from cultured CD4+ T cells was carried out with the Oncomine TCR Beta short-read assay. One entry per CDR3 protein results from TCRdb running MiXCR on the PCR reads. The table shows about 8,000 distinct CDR3 sequences, with 51% occurring only once. Specified treatment: approximately 10-day PBMC culture with coronavirus spike peptide pools or control peptides (ViraFEST assay). These receptors' targets are unknown. Sequencing was performed on CD4+ T cells from blood, cultured in vitro. Receptors were obtained from a human donor who had recovered from COVID-19.

The chain recombines TRBV20-1 with TRBJ1-5; TRBD1 matches at 8 bases. CDR1 is DFQATT and CDR2 is SNEGSKA in the germline V gene (reference sequence). The CDR3 length is 14 residues. Germline trimming cut 1 base from V and 2 bases from J; bases unmatched to any gene: 1. The CDR3 nucleotides are TGCAGTGCTAGAGCAGGGGGCCGCAATCAGCCCCAGCATTTT. As protein: CSARAGGRNQPQHF.

The chain couples TRBV20-1 to TRBJ1-5; the D gene is possibly TRBD1 (5 bases). Germline V gives CDR1 DFQATT, CDR2 SNEGSKA (reference sequence). V was pared by 6 bases and J by 4 bases, with 13 bases between. This CDR3 spans 13 amino acids. The CDR3 region has the DNA TGCAGTGCGAGACCGGGGGAGAATCAGCCCCAGCATTTT. Protein: CSARPGENQPQHF.

The rearrangement uses TRBV6-2 or TRBV6-3 and TRBJ2-1; no reliable D call. V lost 2 bases and J 7 bases, leaving 3 bases between the germline ends. CDR3 length: 11 residues. In germline, CDR1 is MNHEY, CDR2 SVGEGT. CDR3 nucleotides: TGTGCCAGCAGTTACAATAATGAGCAGTTCTTC. Translated, it gives CASSYNNEQFF.

Here the CDR3 reads CASSRGSPEQFF. CDR3 nucleotides: TGTGCCAGCAGTCGAGGGAGCCCTGAGCAGTTCTTC. This rearrangement joins TRBV28 to TRBJ2-1, with a possible D match to TRBD2 (5 bases). Germline loops: CDR1 MDHEN, CDR2 SYDVKM. V was clipped by 5 bases and J by 9 bases, with 11 bases between them. The CDR3 contains 12 residues.

This sequence joins TRBV30 and TRBJ1-5; the D gene is possibly TRBD1 (5 bases). Trimming stripped 2 bases from V and 1 base from J, with 9 bases between. The germline CDR1 and CDR2 sequences are GTSNPN and SVGIG (reference sequence). The CDR3 consists of 14 residues. The CDR3 loop reads CAWSFGASNQPQHF. The CDR3 DNA follows: TGTGCCTGGAGTTTCGGGGCAAGCAATCAGCCCCAGCATTTT.

The chain has TRBV6-2 or TRBV6-3 and TRBJ2-7; D possibly corresponds to TRBD1 (6 bases). The V and J ends lost 5 bases and 0 bases respectively, with 14 bases between them. The germline CDR1 and CDR2 sequences are MNHEY and SVGEGT. The length of the CDR3 is 15 residues. DNA of the CDR3: TGTGCCAGCAGTCCAGGGCCAGGGGCCTCCTACGAGCAGTACTTC. Translation gives CASSPGPGASYEQYF.

This sequence joins TRBV19 and TRBJ2-2; no definite D call. V was pared by 7 bases and J by 3 bases, with 6 bases between. CDR1 LNHDA and CDR2 SQIVND come from the germline V gene (reference sequence). CDR3 size: 12 residues. CDR3: CASTFDTGELFF. The CDR3 region has the DNA TGTGCCAGTACTTTCGACACCGGGGAGCTGTTTTTT.

The chain recombines TRBV24-1 with TRBJ1-2; 7 nucleotides match TRBD1. The CDR3 totals 14 residues. Germline values: CDR1 KGHDR, CDR2 SFDVKD. V gave up 3 bases and J gave up 5 bases; unmatched junction bases: 5. The CDR3 sequence is CATSDPGTAYGYTF. The CDR3 DNA follows: TGTGCCACCAGTGATCCCGGGACAGCTTATGGCTACACCTTC.

DNA for the CDR3: TGTGCCAGCAGCTTAGGGCCAGAGAACACTGAAGCTTTCTTT. Protein sequence: CASSLGPENTEAFF. The chain joins TRBV11-3 to TRBJ1-1; D call uncertain. This CDR3 is built from 14 residues. Germline CDR1 reads SGHNT; CDR2 reads YENEEA. V lost 1 base and J 1 base, leaving 7 bases between the germline ends.

The chain is built from TRBV28 and TRBJ1-5; perhaps TRBD1 as D (5 bases). V was pared by 6 bases and J by 3 bases, with 12 bases between. The CDR3 is made up of 14 amino acids. CDR1 and CDR2 (germline): MDHEN, SYDVKM. The chain's CDR3 is CASRGGGPNQPQHF. The CDR3 DNA reads TGTGCCAGCAGGGGGGGGGGACCCAATCAGCCCCAGCATTTT.

V is TRBV10-3 and J is TRBJ2-2, with D possibly matching TRBD1 (6 bases). V gave up 6 bases and J gave up 3 bases, with 11 bases separating them. The CDR3 has 14 residues. CDR1 and CDR2 (germline): ENHRY, SYGVKD. For the CDR3, the DNA is TGTGCCATCAGGGGGGACACCCACACCGGGGAGCTGTTTTTT. Amino acid sequence: CAIRGDTHTGELFF.

The rearrangement joins TRBV20-1 to TRBJ1-3; D may be TRBD1 (6 bases). CDR3 length: 14 residues. V shed 5 bases and J shed 0 bases, with 11 bases lying between them. Germline V gene data show CDR1 as DFQATT and CDR2 as SNEGSKA (reference sequence). CDR3 region: CSASDSLSGNTIYF. In nucleotides, the CDR3 is TGCAGTGCTTCGGACAGCCTCTCTGGAAACACCATATATTTT.

This clonotype was found a few times. The V and J genes are TRBV2 and TRBJ1-1; D gene unclear. Trimming pared 5 bases from V and 1 base from J, leaving 8 bases between. Per the germline V gene, CDR1 is SNHLY and CDR2 is FYNNEI. CDR3 size: 13 residues. CDR3 sequence: CASSLGRNTEAFF. The CDR3 coding sequence is TGTGCCAGCAGTCTAGGTAGGAACACTGAAGCTTTCTTT.

The DNA for the CDR3 is TGCGCCAGCAGCTTGGAGGTGGGCAGAAATTCACCCCTCCACTTT. Translated: CASSLEVGRNSPLHF. V usage is TRBV5-1 and J usage is TRBJ1-6, with no clear D. CDR1 SGHRS and CDR2 YFSETQ come from the germline V gene. CDR3 size: 15 residues. V dropped 0 bases and J dropped 7 bases, with 11 bases sitting between them.

The chain links TRBV19 to TRBJ1-2; D perhaps matches TRBD1 (6 bases). The CDR3 covers 14 residues. With 3 bases removed from V and 5 bases from J, the gap between germline ends came to 13 bases. The germline V gene encodes CDR1 LNHDA and CDR2 SQIVND (reference sequence). CDR3 sequence: CASSIWDTAYGYTF. The CDR3 nucleotides are TGTGCCAGTAGTATCTGGGACACGGCGTATGGCTACACCTTC.

This clonotype appeared once. The chain recombines TRBV6-1 with TRBJ1-4; D not resolved. V lost 6 bases and J lost 4, with 12 bases in between. The CDR3 sequence is 14 residues long. Germline V gene lookup returns CDR1 MNHNS and CDR2 SASEGT. The CDR3 bases are TGTGCCAGCAGACTACAGACCTATAATGAAAAACTGTTTTTT. As protein: CASRLQTYNEKLFF.

This clonotype was seen a few times. This rearrangement joins TRBV7-2 to TRBJ1-5, with D possibly matching TRBD1 (6 bases). The CDR3 is made up of 13 amino acids. Deletions cut 4 bases from V and 5 bases from J, with 9 bases between. Germline V lookup: CDR1 SGHTA, CDR2 FQGNSA. CDR3 in amino acids: CASSYYRDQPQHF. The CDR3 DNA follows: TGTGCCAGCAGCTACTACAGGGATCAGCCCCAGCATTTT.

This clonotype was seen only once. This rearrangement joins TRBV5-4 to TRBJ2-1; 8 bases line up with TRBD1. The J segment lost 8 bases and the V segment lost 4 bases, leaving 8 bases of the junction unmatched. CDR1 is SGHNT, CDR2 YYREEE, per germline (reference sequence). This CDR3 contains 14 residues. CDR3 loop: CASSPWTGHDEQFF. In DNA form, the CDR3 reads TGTGCCAGCAGCCCCTGGACAGGGCACGATGAGCAGTTCTTC.

The J gene is TRBJ2-7, the V gene TRBV20-1; D is possibly TRBD1 or TRBD2 (5 bases each). Germline lookup yields CDR1 DFQATT and CDR2 SNEGSKA (reference sequence). CDR3 size: 15 residues. Trimming shortened V by 0 bases and J by 5 bases, and 17 bases separated the two germline ends. For the CDR3, the DNA is TGCAGTGCTAGAGATCGGGGCGGACCCATGGACGAGCAGTACTTC. It translates to CSARDRGGPMDEQYF.